Each of the 23 T cell receptor beta chains below was sequenced from the same sample in a study of T cell responses to AZD1222 COVID-19 vaccine (dated by TCRdb to about 2021). The sample's time point label, decoded: baseline before first vaccination. Libraries were built with the immunoSEQ multiplex PCR assay. Drawn from immuneACCESS, this table holds only the in-frame rearrangements with V and J called that TCRdb kept. Clones are partly lost; checked studies trace under half to an unresolved V gene and leave the rest unexplained. Recorded for this sample are 170,000 or so clones; about nine tenths of them occurred a single time. The ten largest account for about 1.6% of the sample. The sequenced sample was peripheral blood, obtained on day 0 of AZD1222 vaccination. All receptors come from an adult in good health.

The gene calls are TRBV11-2 and TRBJ2-2; D is unresolved. Germline CDR1 is SGHAT and CDR2 is FQNNGV. The CDR3 is made up of 17 amino acids. The ends were cut back, 4 bases at V and 1 base at J, with 16 bases in the middle. This chain's CDR3 is CASSSRSRIGNTGELFF. The CDR3 nucleotides read TGTGCCAGCAGCTCAAGAAGTCGGATAGGGAACACCGGGGAGCTGTTTTTT.

This chain uses TRBV6-5 with TRBJ1-1, with 7 bases fitting TRBD1. V shed 2 bases and J 4 bases; nucleotides not matched to a gene: 4. This CDR3 has 14 amino acids. The germline gives CDR1 MNHEY, CDR2 SVGAGI. The CDR3 here is CASSYRGRGTEAFF. CDR3 DNA: TGTGCCAGCAGTTACAGGGGGCGCGGCACTGAAGCTTTCTTT.

This chain connects TRBV10-3 to TRBJ1-5; TRBD1 is a possible D gene (5 bases). The V gene lost 2 bases and the J gene lost 5 bases, with 7 bases spanning the gap. The V gene's germline CDR1 is ENHRY and CDR2 SYGVKD. The CDR3 is 13 residues long. The CDR3 spells CAISEQGYQPQHF. The DNA for the CDR3 is TGTGCCATCAGTGAGCAGGGATATCAGCCCCAGCATTTT.

This clone has only one observation. V is TRBV30 and J is TRBJ1-1, with a weak D call TRBD1 (6 bases). Germline V gene sequence: CDR1 GTSNPN, CDR2 SVGIG (reference sequence). V was cut by 3 bases and J by 1 base, with 9 bases left in between. The CDR3 runs 13 residues. The CDR3 bases are TGTGCCTGGAGGAGACAGGCGAACACTGAAGCTTTCTTT. It specifies CAWRRQANTEAFF.

The chain recombines TRBV20-1 with TRBJ1-4; no firm D call. Trimming took 3 bases from V and 3 from J, leaving 14 bases between them. Germline values: CDR1 DFQATT, CDR2 SNEGSKA (reference sequence). The CDR3 extends over 15 amino acids. The CDR3 protein is CSASRKASSNEKLFF. The CDR3, as DNA: TGCAGTGCTAGTCGAAAAGCCAGTTCTAATGAAAAACTGTTTTTT.

This sequence joins TRBV7-2 and TRBJ2-3; possible D gene TRBD2, 7 bases. Germline CDR1 SGHTA, CDR2 FQGNSA. This CDR3 comprises 14 residues. Trimming removed 5 bases at V and 6 bases at J, with 15 bases between. CDR3 DNA: TGTGCCAGCAGCGATCGGGGGGCGGTGGATACGCAGTATTTT. It encodes CASSDRGAVDTQYF.

The chain is built from TRBV19 and TRBJ1-5; a possible D gene is TRBD1 (5 bases). Germline loops: CDR1 LNHDA, CDR2 SQIVND (reference sequence). The V and J ends lost 0 bases and 3 bases respectively, with 9 bases between them. The CDR3 is 15 residues long. The CDR3 region has the DNA TGTGCCAGTAGTATAGATGCAGGGATCAATCAGCCCCAGCATTTT. Its translation: CASSIDAGINQPQHF.

V usage is TRBV4-3 and J usage is TRBJ1-2; possibly TRBD1 for D (5 bases). Trimming removed 0 bases from V and 4 bases from J, with 15 bases in between. The CDR3 is 16 residues long. Germline CDR1 LGHNA, CDR2 YSLEER. This CDR3 is CASSQDWGIGFYGYTF. CDR3 nucleotide sequence: TGCGCCAGCAGCCAAGATTGGGGCATCGGTTTCTATGGCTACACCTTC.

V and J are TRBV21-1 and TRBJ2-3; the table's D gene call, TRBD2, was not cross checked with the DNA. TRBV21-1 is a pseudogene segment. CDR3 length: 18 amino acids. The CDR3 reads CASSLITSGGASVDTQYF. In nucleotides, the CDR3 is TGTGCCAGCAGCCTGATTACTAGCGGGGGGGCCTCGGTAGATACGCAGTATTTT.

This clone turned up a few times. V usage is TRBV6-5 and J usage is TRBJ1-3; D is unresolved. The germline gives CDR1 MNHEY, CDR2 SVGAGI. The CDR3 covers 15 residues. Between the trimmed V and J ends, which lost 0 bases and 2 bases, there was a span of 8 bases. The CDR3 protein is CASSYSGQAGNTIYF. The CDR3 DNA reads as TGTGCCAGCAGTTACTCGGGTCAGGCTGGAAACACCATATATTTT.

V is TRBV12-3 or TRBV12-4 and J is TRBJ1-6, with 7 nucleotides matching TRBD1. The CDR3 is 12 amino acids. J gave up 10 bases and V 9 bases, and 6 bases lay outside the gene matches. The CDR3, as DNA: TGTGCCAGTAAAGGAGGGGGCTCACCCCTCCACTTT. Protein: CASKGGGSPLHF.

This chain uses TRBV2 with TRBJ2-5; 9 nucleotides align to TRBD2. Germline V CDR1 and CDR2: SNHLY, FYNNEI. Trimming at V came to 0 bases and at J to 1 base, leaving 6 bases not matched to a gene. The CDR3 is 17 residues long. This CDR3 reads CASSEALAGAIQETQYF. CDR3 sequence (DNA): TGTGCCAGCAGTGAAGCTTTAGCGGGGGCGATCCAAGAGACCCAGTACTTC.

This clone was counted only a few times. The chain uses TRBV28 and TRBJ2-5, with 7 bases matching TRBD2. After removal of 7 bases from V and 2 bases from J, the junction contained 10 bases not matched to a gene. CDR1 MDHEN and CDR2 SYDVKM come from the germline V gene. CDR3 size: 15 residues. In nucleotides, the CDR3 is TGTGCCAGCATGGAGCGGGGCATGAGACAAGAGACCCAGTACTTC. The encoded protein is CASMERGMRQETQYF. The whole variable domain, filled in from reference TRBV28 and TRBJ2-5, reads DVKVTQSSRYLVKRTGEKVFLECVQDMDHENMFWYRQDPGLGLRLIYFSYDVKMKEKGDIPEGYSVSREKKERFSLILESASTNQTSMYLCASMERGMRQETQYFGPGTRLLVL.

This sequence joins TRBV7-3 and TRBJ2-1; 10 bases line up with TRBD2. Germline values: CDR1 SGHTA, CDR2 FQGTGA. Trimming took 5 bases from V and 10 from J; bases not matched to a gene: 14. The length of the CDR3 is 16 residues. The CDR3: CASSHGPSGGLREQFF. CDR3 DNA: TGTGCCAGCAGCCATGGGCCTAGCGGGGGCCTCAGAGAGCAGTTCTTC.

This clone has a single count. This chain joins TRBV5-1 and TRBJ1-1; D not resolved. The V end lost 4 bases, the J end lost 5 bases, and 12 bases lay between the germline ends. CDR1 is SGHRS and CDR2 is YFSETQ in the germline V gene. The length of the CDR3 is 13 residues. The CDR3 DNA reads TGCGCCAGCAGCCTTAAGGGAGGTACTGAAGCTTTCTTT. Its translation: CASSLKGGTEAFF.

The rearrangement joins TRBV28 to TRBJ2-7; no clear D. The CDR3 is 12 residues long. In germline, CDR1 is MDHEN, CDR2 SYDVKM. Trimming stripped 9 bases from V and 2 bases from J, with 11 bases between. The CDR3 is CASNNPTYEQYF. The DNA of the CDR3 is TGTGCCAGTAATAACCCCACCTACGAGCAGTACTTC.

The chain uses TRBV6-1 and TRBJ1-2; tentative D call: TRBD1 (6 bases). Trimming took 3 bases from V and 4 from J, leaving 21 bases between them. Germline CDR1 reads MNHNS; CDR2 reads SASEGT. CDR3 size: 17 residues. Here the CDR3 reads CASSDSAGVKFRYGYTF. The CDR3 DNA sequence: TGTGCCAGCAGTGATTCGGCAGGGGTTAAATTCCGCTATGGCTACACCTTC.

The chain uses TRBV3-1 (or the pseudogene TRBV3-2) and TRBJ1-2; D is undetermined. Germline V lookup: CDR1 LGHDT, CDR2 YNNKEL (reference sequence). CDR3 size: 16 residues. V lost 5 bases and J 4 bases, leaving 20 bases between the germline ends. The CDR3 reads CASSSAMSLRLYGYTF. DNA of the CDR3: TGTGCCAGCAGCTCCGCCATGTCTTTAAGACTCTATGGCTACACCTTC.

The CDR3 coding sequence is TGTGCCAGCAGCTCATCCGGGACCGTCACCGGGGAGCTGTTTTTT. This sequence encodes CASSSSGTVTGELFF. The rearrangement links TRBV7-3 to TRBJ2-2; D may correspond to TRBD1 or TRBD2 (5 bases each). With 4 bases removed from V and 4 bases from J, the gap between germline ends came to 13 bases. The CDR3 loop spans 15 amino acids. Germline V lookup: CDR1 SGHTA, CDR2 FQGTGA.

The chain uses TRBV13 and TRBJ1-3; D gene unclear. The germline CDR1 and CDR2 sequences are PRHDT and FYEKMQ (reference sequence). V was shortened by 3 bases and J by 6 bases, with 12 bases between the two germline ends. This CDR3 is 14 amino acids long. CDR3 amino acids: CASSFDRALNTIYF. CDR3 sequence (DNA): TGTGCCAGCAGCTTCGACCGGGCCCTAAACACCATATATTTT.

This clone turned up a few times. This rearrangement joins TRBV2 to TRBJ1-5; D is unresolved. V lost 2 bases to trimming and J lost 0 bases, with 8 bases between them. The germline V gene has CDR1 SNHLY and CDR2 FYNNEI. This CDR3 comprises 15 residues. CDR3 DNA sequence: TGTGCCAGCAGTGAACTGCAGGTTAGCAATCAGCCCCAGCATTTT. This sequence encodes CASSELQVSNQPQHF.

CDR3 protein: CATSRGSVDLNEKLFF. The CDR3 region has the DNA TGTGCCACCAGCAGAGGGTCCGTGGACCTTAATGAAAAACTGTTTTTT. The gene calls are TRBV15 and TRBJ1-4, with D unclear. The V end lost 1 base, the J end lost 4 bases, and 13 bases lay between the germline ends. The CDR3 is made up of 16 amino acids. The germline gives CDR1 LNHNV, CDR2 YYDKDF (reference sequence). The variable domain in full, with the rest retrieved from reference TRBV15 and TRBJ1-4, is DAMVIQNPRYQVTQFGKPVTLSCSQTLNHNVMYWYQQKSSQAPKLLFHYYDKDFNNEADTPDNFQSRRPNTSFCFLDIRSPGLGDTAMYLCATSRGSVDLNEKLFFGSGTQLSVL.

The rearrangement links TRBV20-1 to TRBJ2-7; D uncertain. Germline V gene lookup returns CDR1 DFQATT and CDR2 SNEGSKA (reference sequence). Trimming took off 3 bases at V and 3 bases at J, with 15 bases between the two ends. The CDR3 length is 14 residues. CDR3 sequence (DNA): TGCAGTGCTAGTCTCGGTCAGGCCATCTACGAGCAGTACTTC. This codes for CSASLGQAIYEQYF.